This entry concerns a single TCR beta chain. From the PCR reads, TCRdb called clonotypes with MiXCR, one entry per CDR3 protein. The sample has just over 20,000 distinct CDR3 sequences, about 60% seen once. This record comes from a study of vaccination and CD4 T cells after COVID-19. Overall study: With a range of 35 to 161, the median interval from diagnosis to drawing post-COVID samples was roughly 91 days.

The sample in question was CD4+ T cells from blood, obtained before SARS-CoV-2 vaccination. The clonotype comes from a human donor who had recovered from COVID-19.

The CDR3 reads CATSSGGHSGGNQPQHF. The CDR3 nucleotides are TGTGCCACCAGCAGCGGTGGACACTCTGGGGGCAATCAGCCCCAGCATTTT. This sequence joins TRBV15 and TRBJ1-5; a possible D gene is TRBD1 (5 bases). CDR3 length: 17 amino acids. Per the germline V gene, CDR1 is LNHNV and CDR2 is YYDKDF (reference sequence). V gave up 3 bases and J gave up 2 bases, with 17 bases separating them.